The 8 T cell receptor beta chains in this list originate from one sample, sequenced in a study of cytomegalovirus exposure and HLA in healthy donors. This table comes from immunoSEQ multiplex PCR, and its TCRdb copy is limited to in-frame clones, with some not included. The repertoire holds about 120,000 clones, roughly 89% seen once, with 1% to 1.5% in the top ten. Sequencing was performed on PBMCs. The source of these receptors is a woman in her late teens or twenties in good health and CMV-seronegative.

This clone was observed a handful of times. The genes are TRBV6-1 and TRBJ1-1; TRBD1 is a possible D gene (6 bases). Per the germline V gene, CDR1 is MNHNS and CDR2 is SASEGT. The V end was cut by 3 bases, the J end by 2 bases, with 16 bases between. This CDR3 is built from 16 residues. CDR3 region: CASSEETGIRNTEAFF. In DNA, the CDR3 is TGTGCCAGCAGTGAGGAAACAGGGATTAGAAACACTGAAGCTTTCTTT.

The CDR3 is CSVGQTGRPNTIYF. CDR3 in DNA: TGCAGCGTTGGGCAGACAGGGCGGCCGAACACCATATATTTT. The chain joins TRBV29-1 to TRBJ1-3, with 7 bases matching TRBD1. Germline V gene sequence: CDR1 SQVTM, CDR2 ANQGSEA. The junction had 10 bases not matched to a gene; V was cut back by 4 bases and J by 7 bases. The CDR3 length is 14 residues.

This clone was counted a single time. This chain joins TRBV20-1 and TRBJ2-7, with D unresolved. Germline V lookup: CDR1 DFQATT, CDR2 SNEGSKA (reference sequence). The V end lost 0 bases, the J end lost 2 bases, and 2 bases lay between the germline ends. This CDR3 is 11 amino acids long. CDR3 amino acids: CSARDTYEQYF. The CDR3 region has the DNA TGCAGTGCTAGAGACACCTACGAGCAGTACTTC.

This clone was detected a few times. The CDR3 nucleotides read TGTGCCAGCACCGCGACAGAGAACACTGAAGCTTTCTTT. Protein: CASTATENTEAFF. V gene TRBV6-1 combines with J gene TRBJ1-1; TRBD1 is a possible D gene (5 bases). The CDR3 runs to 13 residues. The germline V gene has CDR1 MNHNS and CDR2 SASEGT. The V end was cut by 7 bases, the J end by 1 base, with 10 bases between.

The V gene is TRBV4-1, the J gene TRBJ2-2; no clear D gene. The CDR3 length is 14 residues. Germline CDR1 and CDR2: MGHRA and YSYEKL. Trimming removed 3 bases at V and 5 bases at J, with 10 bases between. CDR3 amino acids: CASSQFPSTGELFF. CDR3 DNA: TGCGCCAGCAGCCAGTTTCCCAGTACCGGGGAGCTGTTTTTT.

This chain uses TRBV19 with TRBJ2-5; D not resolved. Germline V gene sequence: CDR1 LNHDA, CDR2 SQIVND (reference sequence). The CDR3 length is 10 residues. V lost 10 bases, J lost 13 bases, and 16 bases lay in between. For the CDR3, the DNA is TGTGCCAACCCGATCTATAGCTGGTACTTC. Translating it yields CANPIYSWYF.

The chain joins TRBV6-5 to TRBJ2-5; 7 bases agree with TRBD2. The J segment lost 5 bases and the V segment lost 8 bases, leaving 11 bases of the junction unmatched. The CDR3 contains 14 residues. Germline CDR1 is MNHEY and CDR2 is SVGAGI. CDR3 sequence: CASHEGSGVETQYF. The CDR3 bases are TGTGCCAGCCACGAGGGGAGCGGGGTTGAGACCCAGTACTTC.

This rearrangement joins TRBV6-6 to TRBJ1-4; 7 nucleotides line up with TRBD1. The CDR3 is 13 residues long. The junction had 5 bases not matched to a gene; V was cut back by 6 bases and J by 7 bases. Germline V lookup: CDR1 MNHNY, CDR2 SVGAGI (reference sequence). The CDR3 region has the DNA TGTGCCAGCAGCATTGGGACAGCTGAAAAACTGTTTTTT. Translation: CASSIGTAEKLFF.